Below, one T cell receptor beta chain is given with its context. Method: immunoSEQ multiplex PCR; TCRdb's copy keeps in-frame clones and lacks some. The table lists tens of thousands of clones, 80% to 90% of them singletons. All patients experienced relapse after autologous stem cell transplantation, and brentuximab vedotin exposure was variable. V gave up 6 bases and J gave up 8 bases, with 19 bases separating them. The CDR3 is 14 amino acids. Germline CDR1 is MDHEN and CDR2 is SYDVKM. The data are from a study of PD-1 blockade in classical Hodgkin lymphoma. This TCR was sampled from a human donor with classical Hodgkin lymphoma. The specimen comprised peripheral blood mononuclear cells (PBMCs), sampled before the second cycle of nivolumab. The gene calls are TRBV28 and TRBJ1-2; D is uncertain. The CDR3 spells CASSPPRPTGGYTF. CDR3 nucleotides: TGTGCCAGCAGCCCGCCCCGGCCTACGGGAGGCTACACCTTC.